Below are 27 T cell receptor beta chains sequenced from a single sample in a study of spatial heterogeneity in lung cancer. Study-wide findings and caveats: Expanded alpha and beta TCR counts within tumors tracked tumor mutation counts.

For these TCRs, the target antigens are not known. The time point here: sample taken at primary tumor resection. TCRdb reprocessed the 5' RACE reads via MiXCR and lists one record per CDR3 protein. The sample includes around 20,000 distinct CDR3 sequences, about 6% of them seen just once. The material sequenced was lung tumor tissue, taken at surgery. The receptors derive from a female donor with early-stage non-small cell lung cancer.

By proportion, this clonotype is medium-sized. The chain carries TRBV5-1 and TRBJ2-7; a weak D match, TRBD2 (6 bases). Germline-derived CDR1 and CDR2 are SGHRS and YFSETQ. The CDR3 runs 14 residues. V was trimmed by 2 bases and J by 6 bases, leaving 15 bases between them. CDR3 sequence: CASSFDSGPTEQYF. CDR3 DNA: TGCGCCAGCAGCTTCGATAGCGGCCCCACCGAGCAGTACTTC.

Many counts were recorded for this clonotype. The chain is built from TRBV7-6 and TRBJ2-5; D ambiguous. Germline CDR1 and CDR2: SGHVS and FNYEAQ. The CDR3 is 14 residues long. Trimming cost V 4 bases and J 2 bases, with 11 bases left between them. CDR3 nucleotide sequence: TGTGCCAGCAGCTCCTGGTCGGTTCAAGAGACCCAGTACTTC. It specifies CASSSWSVQETQYF. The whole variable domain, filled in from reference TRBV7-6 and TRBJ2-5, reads GAGVSQSPRYKVTKRGQDVALRCDPISGHVSLYWYRQALGQGPEFLTYFNYEAQQDKSGLPNDRFSAERPEGSISTLTIQRTEQRDSAMYRCASSSWSVQETQYFGPGTRLLVL.

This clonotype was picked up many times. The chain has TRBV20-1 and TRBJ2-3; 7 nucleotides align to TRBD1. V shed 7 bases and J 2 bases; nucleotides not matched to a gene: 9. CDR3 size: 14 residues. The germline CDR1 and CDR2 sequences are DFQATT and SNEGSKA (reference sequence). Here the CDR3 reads CSVGLGQVTDTQYF. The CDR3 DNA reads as TGCAGTGTTGGACTCGGACAGGTCACAGATACGCAGTATTTT.

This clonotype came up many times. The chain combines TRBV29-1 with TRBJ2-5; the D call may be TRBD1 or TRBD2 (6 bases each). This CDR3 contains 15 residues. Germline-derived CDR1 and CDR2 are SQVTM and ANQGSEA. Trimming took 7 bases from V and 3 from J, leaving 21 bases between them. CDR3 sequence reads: CSARRSRGPEETQYF. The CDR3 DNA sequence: TGCAGCGCCCGAAGGTCCCGGGGGCCCGAAGAGACCCAGTACTTC. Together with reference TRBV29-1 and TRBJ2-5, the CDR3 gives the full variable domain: SAVISQKPSRDICQRGTSLTIQCQVDSQVTMMFWYRQQPGQSLTLIATANQGSEATYESGFVIDKFPISRPNLTFSTLTVSNMSPEDSSIYLCSARRSRGPEETQYFGPGTRLLVL.

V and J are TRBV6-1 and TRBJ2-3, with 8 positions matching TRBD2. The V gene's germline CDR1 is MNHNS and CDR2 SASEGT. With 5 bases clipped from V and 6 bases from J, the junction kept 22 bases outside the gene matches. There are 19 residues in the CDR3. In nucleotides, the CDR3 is TGTGCCAGCAGTCTTGAGGCGGATGGTTGGCGGGAGGTGCTGGATACGCAGTATTTT. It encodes CASSLEADGWREVLDTQYF.

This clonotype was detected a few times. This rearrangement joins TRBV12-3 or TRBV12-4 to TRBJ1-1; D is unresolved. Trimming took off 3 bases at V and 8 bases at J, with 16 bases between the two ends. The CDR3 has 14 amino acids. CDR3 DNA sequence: TGTGCCAGCAGTTTTTCCATTTTAAGGCCCGAAGCTTTCTTT. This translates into CASSFSILRPEAFF.

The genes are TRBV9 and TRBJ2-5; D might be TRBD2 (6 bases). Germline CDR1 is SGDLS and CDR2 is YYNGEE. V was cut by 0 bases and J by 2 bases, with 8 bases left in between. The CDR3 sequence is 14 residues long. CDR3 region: CASSVGSGQETQYF. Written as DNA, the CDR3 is TGTGCCAGCAGCGTAGGAAGCGGGCAAGAGACCCAGTACTTC.

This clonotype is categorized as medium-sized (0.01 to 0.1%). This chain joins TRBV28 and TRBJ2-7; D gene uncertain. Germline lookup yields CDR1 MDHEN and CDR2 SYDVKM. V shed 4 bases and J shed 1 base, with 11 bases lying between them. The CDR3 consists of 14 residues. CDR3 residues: CASSWGQGSYEQYF. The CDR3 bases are TGTGCCAGCAGTTGGGGTCAAGGGTCCTACGAGCAGTACTTC.

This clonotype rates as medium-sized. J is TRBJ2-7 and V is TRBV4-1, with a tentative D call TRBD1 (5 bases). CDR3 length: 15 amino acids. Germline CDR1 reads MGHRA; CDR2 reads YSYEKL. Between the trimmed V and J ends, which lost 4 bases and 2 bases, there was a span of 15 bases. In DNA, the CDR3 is TGCGCCAGCAGCCCTTCGTGGGGCGCGGCCTACGAGCAGTACTTC. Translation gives CASSPSWGAAYEQYF.

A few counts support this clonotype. CDR3 region: CSVEGTGTTQAFF. CDR3 nucleotides: TGCAGCGTTGAGGGGACAGGGACAACTCAAGCTTTCTTT. The rearrangement links TRBV29-1 to TRBJ1-1; 9 positions match TRBD1. The CDR3 is 13 amino acids. Germline values: CDR1 SQVTM, CDR2 ANQGSEA. Trimming removed 3 bases from V and 9 bases from J; junction bases left unmatched: 8.

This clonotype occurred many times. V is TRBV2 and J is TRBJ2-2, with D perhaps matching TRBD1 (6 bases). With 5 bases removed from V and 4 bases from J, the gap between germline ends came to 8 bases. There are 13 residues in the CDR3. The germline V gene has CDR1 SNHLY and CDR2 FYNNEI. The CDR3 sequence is CASSRTATGELFF. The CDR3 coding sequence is TGTGCCAGCAGTAGGACAGCCACCGGGGAGCTGTTTTTT.

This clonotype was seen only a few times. The CDR3 DNA sequence: TGTGCCACCAGTGATGTAGGACTAGCCAGGGATGAGCAGTTCTTC. Translated, it gives CATSDVGLARDEQFF. The rearrangement links TRBV24-1 to TRBJ2-1; TRBD2 agrees at 8 bases. This CDR3 contains 15 residues. V lost 3 bases and J lost 8; bases outside the gene matches: 8. In germline, CDR1 is KGHDR, CDR2 SFDVKD.

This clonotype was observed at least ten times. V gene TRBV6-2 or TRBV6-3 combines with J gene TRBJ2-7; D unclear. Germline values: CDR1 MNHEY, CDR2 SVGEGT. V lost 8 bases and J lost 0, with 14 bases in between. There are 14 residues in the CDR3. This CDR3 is CASVGRWDSYEQYF. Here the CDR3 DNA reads TGTGCCAGCGTCGGTCGGTGGGACTCCTACGAGCAGTACTTC.

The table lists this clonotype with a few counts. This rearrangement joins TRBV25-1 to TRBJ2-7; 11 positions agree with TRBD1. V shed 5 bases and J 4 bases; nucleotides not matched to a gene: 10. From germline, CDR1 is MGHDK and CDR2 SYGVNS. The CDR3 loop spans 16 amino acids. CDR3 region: CASSYVGQGAFYEQYF. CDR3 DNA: TGTGCCAGCAGTTACGTAGGACAGGGGGCCTTTTACGAGCAGTACTTC.

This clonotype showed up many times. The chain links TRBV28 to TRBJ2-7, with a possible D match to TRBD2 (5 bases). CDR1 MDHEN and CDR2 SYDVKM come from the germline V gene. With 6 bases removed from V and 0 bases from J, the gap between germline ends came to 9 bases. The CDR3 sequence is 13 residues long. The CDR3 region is CASRRGSSYEQYF. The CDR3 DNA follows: TGTGCCAGCAGAAGAGGGAGCTCCTACGAGCAGTACTTC.

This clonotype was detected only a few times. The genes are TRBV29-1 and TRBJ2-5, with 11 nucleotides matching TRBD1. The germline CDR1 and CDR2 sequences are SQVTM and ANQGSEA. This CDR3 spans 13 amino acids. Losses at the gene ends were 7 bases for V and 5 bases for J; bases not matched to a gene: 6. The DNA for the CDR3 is TGCAGCGCGGGGACAGGGGGGGCGGAGACCCAGTACTTC. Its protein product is CSAGTGGAETQYF.

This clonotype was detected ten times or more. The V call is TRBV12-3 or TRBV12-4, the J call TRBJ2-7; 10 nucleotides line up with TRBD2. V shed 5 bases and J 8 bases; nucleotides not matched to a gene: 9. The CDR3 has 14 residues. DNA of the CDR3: TGTGCCAGCAGTAATACTAGCGGGACTTGGAAGCAGTACTTC. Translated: CASSNTSGTWKQYF.

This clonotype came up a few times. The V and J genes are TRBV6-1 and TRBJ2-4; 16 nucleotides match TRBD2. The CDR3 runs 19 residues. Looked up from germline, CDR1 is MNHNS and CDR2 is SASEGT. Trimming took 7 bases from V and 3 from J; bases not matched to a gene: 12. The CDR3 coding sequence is TGTGCCAGCATAGGGCCGGGACTAGCGGGAGGGCCGGTCAAAAACATTCAGTACTTC. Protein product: CASIGPGLAGGPVKNIQYF.

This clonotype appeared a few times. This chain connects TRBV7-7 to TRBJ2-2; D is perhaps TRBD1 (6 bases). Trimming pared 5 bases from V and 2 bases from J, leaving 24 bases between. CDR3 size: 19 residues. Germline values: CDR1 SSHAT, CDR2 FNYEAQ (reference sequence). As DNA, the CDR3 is TGTGCCAGCAGCAAATCCTGGACAGTCCAAAAGAACAACACCGGGGAGCTGTTTTTT. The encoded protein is CASSKSWTVQKNNTGELFF.

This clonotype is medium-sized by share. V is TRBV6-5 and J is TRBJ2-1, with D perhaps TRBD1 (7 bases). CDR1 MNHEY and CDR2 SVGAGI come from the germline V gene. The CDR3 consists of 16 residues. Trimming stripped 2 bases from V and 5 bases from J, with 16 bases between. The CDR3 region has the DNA TGTGCCAGCAGTTACCCCGACAGGGACTTAAACAATGAGCAGTTCTTC. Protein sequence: CASSYPDRDLNNEQFF.

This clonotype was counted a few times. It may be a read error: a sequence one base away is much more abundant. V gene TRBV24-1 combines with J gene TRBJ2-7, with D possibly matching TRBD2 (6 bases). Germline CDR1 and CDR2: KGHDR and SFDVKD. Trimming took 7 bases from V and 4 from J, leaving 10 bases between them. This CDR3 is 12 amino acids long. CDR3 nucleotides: TGTGCCACCAGGACTAGAAAGTACGAGCAGTACTTC. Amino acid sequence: CATRTRKYEQYF.

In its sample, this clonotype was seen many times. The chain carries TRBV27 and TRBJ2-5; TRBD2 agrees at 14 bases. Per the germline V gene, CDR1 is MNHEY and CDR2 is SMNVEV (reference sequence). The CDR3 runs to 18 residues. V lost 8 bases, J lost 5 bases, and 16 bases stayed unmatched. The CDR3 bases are TGTGCCAGCCCCACGGGGAACGGGACTAGCGGGAGTCTGGAGACCCAGTACTTC. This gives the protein CASPTGNGTSGSLETQYF.

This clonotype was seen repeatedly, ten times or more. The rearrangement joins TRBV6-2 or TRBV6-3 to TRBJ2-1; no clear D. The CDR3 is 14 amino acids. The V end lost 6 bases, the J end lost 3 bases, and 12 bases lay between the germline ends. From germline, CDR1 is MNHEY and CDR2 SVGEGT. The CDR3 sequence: CASSLRGDYNEQFF. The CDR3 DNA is TGTGCCAGCAGCCTCCGTGGGGACTACAATGAGCAGTTCTTC.

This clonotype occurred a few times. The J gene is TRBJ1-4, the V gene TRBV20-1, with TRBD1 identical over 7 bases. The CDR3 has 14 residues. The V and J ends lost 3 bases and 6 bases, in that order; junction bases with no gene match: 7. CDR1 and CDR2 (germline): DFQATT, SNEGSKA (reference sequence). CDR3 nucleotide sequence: TGCAGTGCTAGCCTGCCAGGGGGGCATGAAAAACTGTTTTTT. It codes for CSASLPGGHEKLFF.

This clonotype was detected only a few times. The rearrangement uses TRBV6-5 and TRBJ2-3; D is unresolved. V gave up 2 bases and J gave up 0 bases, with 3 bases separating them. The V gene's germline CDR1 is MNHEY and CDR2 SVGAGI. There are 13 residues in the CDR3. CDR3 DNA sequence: TGTGCCAGCAGTTACACTAGCACAGATACGCAGTATTTT. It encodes CASSYTSTDTQYF.

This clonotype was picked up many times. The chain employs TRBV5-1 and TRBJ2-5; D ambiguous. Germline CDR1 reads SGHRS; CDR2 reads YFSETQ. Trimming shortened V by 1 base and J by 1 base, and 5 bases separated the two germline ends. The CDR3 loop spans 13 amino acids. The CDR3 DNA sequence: TGCGCCAGCAGCTTGTTCCTCCAAGAGACCCAGTACTTC. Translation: CASSLFLQETQYF.

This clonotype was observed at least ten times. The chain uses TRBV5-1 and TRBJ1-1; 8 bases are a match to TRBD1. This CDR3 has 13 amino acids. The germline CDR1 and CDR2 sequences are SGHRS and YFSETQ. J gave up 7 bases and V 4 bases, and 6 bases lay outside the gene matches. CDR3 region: CASSLGTGYEAFF. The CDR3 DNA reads TGCGCCAGCAGCCTAGGGACAGGTTATGAAGCTTTCTTT.